This T cell receptor beta chain is from a study of T cells after yellow fever vaccination (dated by TCRdb to about 2019). In the study overall: The SMART-Seq v4 Ultra Low Input RNA kit was used to prepare libraries from fractions with low cell numbers. To follow T-cell clones before and after both primary and booster YFV17D yellow fever vaccination, bulk TCR alpha and beta repertoires underwent longitudinal sequencing. Two healthy male donors, one aged 18 to 30 and one aged 30 to 40 years, made up the cohort. Blood samples were taken at several timepoints before and after primary and secondary immunization, and bulk PBMC replicates and cell subsets were isolated.

TCR cDNA was synthesized by 5'RACE template switching, through which a universal primer site and unique molecular identifiers were introduced. Priming of cDNA synthesis was performed from both the TCR alpha and TCR beta constant segments. Library amplification involved two PCR steps, and the second step added sample barcodes and sequencing adapters. Libraries were sequenced on Illumina HiSeq 2500 (2x100 bp) or NovaSeq (2x150 bp). The authors' pipeline ran thus. MIGEC was used to demultiplex reads and collapse the reads into UMI consensus sequences, and MiXCR was used for V(D)J alignment. Using edgeR on replicate PBMC samples, clonotypes were called vaccine-responding if FDR was below 0.01 and the log2 fold change was above 5 up to day 15. Each bulk clonotype received a CD4 or CD8 identity based on whether the sequenced CD4 or CD8 repertoire contained that clonotype at higher abundance. The public sequencing data were trimmed at Q25 with fastp and processed into clonotypes with MiXCR by TCRdb, which kept only in-frame beta chains. A single entry per CDR3 protein holds the most common genes and DNA from its merged rows. The V and J calls come from TCRdb's annotation, not from the publication. This sample comprises tens of thousands of distinct CDR3 sequences, more than 5.5% of them detected only once. The ten largest clones capture more than 25% of the sample.

This specimen's treatment or condition label, per the study, means: live attenuated yellow fever vaccine strain. A standard Ficoll-Paque protocol was used to isolate PBMCs from peripheral blood. CD4 and CD8 T-cell fractions were isolated with Dynabeads CD4 and CD8 positive selection kits. RNA was extracted with TriZol from bulk PBMCs, CD4 and CD8 fractions, and dextramer-positive and dextramer-negative fractions. Overall study outcomes, separate from this receptor: The secondary T-cell response was weaker than the primary response but faster, peaking on day 5 instead of day 15. The study included only two donors, which limits how far the findings can be generalized. A small fraction of clonotypes appeared in both the CD4 and CD8 compartments, likely as a result of convergent recombination. Computational filtering was required because FACS-sorted repertoires could contain abundant contaminating clonotypes from the bulk population. Most clones expanded after primary vaccination were re-detected after the booster (about 95% of CD4 and approximately 89% of CD8), suggesting broad memory maintenance.

This clonotype was seen at least ten times. This receptor's antigen is unknown. The input lacks base qualities; no much larger clone sits a single base away. Trimming costs V 0 bases and J 0 bases, and their ends lie 12 bases apart. The CDR3 runs 16 amino acids, cysteine and phenylalanine included. Only CDR3 DNA is held: 48 bases, read in frame from base 1. Per the germline V gene (reference sequence), SGHKS is the CDR1 and YYEKEE is the CDR2. This specimen consisted of CD8+ T cells sorted from PBMCs, obtained 9 to 11 days after the first yellow fever vaccination. The receptor's source is a man between 18 and 35 years old who received the YFV17D yellow fever vaccine. This chain joins TRBV5-5 to TRBJ1-1; the D gene is possibly TRBD1, with 5 bases matching. The CDR3 region reads CASSLVQGYMNTEAFF. Here is the DNA: TGTGCCAGCAGCTTGGTTCAGGGATATATGAACACTGAAGCTTTCTTT.